This TCR beta chain appears in the sequencing data of a study of cytotoxic CD8 clonotypes in ibrutinib-treated CLL. Measured with immunoSEQ multiplex PCR; TCRdb has only the in-frame clones, and not every one. The sample lists 140,000 or so clones, 79% occurring once. Deletions cut 6 bases from V and 2 bases from J, with 17 bases between. This CDR3 spans 15 amino acids. From germline, CDR1 is SEHNR and CDR2 FQNEAQ (reference sequence). PBMCs were cryopreserved, and roughly 2 micrograms of genomic DNA from them went into TCR beta libraries. The sequences come from PBMCs, collected after 12 months of ibrutinib treatment. The chain couples TRBV7-9 to TRBJ2-7; possibly TRBD1 or TRBD2 for D (5 bases each). The sequence was collected from a human donor with chronic lymphocytic leukemia. CDR3 nucleotide sequence: TGTGCCAGCAGAGAGAACCGGGACCAACCCTACGAGCAGTACTTC. Protein product: CASRENRDQPYEQYF.